A single sample is the source of the 26 T cell receptor beta chains below, sequenced in a study of STAT3 mutations in large granular lymphocyte leukemia. Antigens of these TCRs are unknown. TCRdb's copy holds only in-frame clones and misses some; the assay was immunoSEQ multiplex PCR. The sample holds about 42,000 clones; 80% to 90% are singletons and the top ten take approximately 0.39%. General observations from the study: Every T-cell large granular lymphocyte leukemia patient had at least one immunodominant TCR beta clonotype.

Sample: PBMCs. These receptors originate from a human donor with T large granular lymphocyte leukemia. Some clones in this sample may be carry-over from other donors' samples.

The chain is built from TRBV4-1 and TRBJ1-1, with a weak D call TRBD1 (5 bases). The length of the CDR3 is 16 residues. V lost 0 bases to trimming and J lost 1 base, with 12 bases between them. The germline gives CDR1 MGHRA, CDR2 YSYEKL. CDR3 region: CASSQDRGRSNTEAFF. Here the CDR3 DNA reads TGCGCCAGCAGCCAAGATAGGGGCAGGTCGAACACTGAAGCTTTCTTT.

This chain joins TRBV5-6 and TRBJ2-5; TRBD1 might be the D (5 bases). The CDR3 spans 14 residues. Germline CDR1 and CDR2: SGHDT and YYEEEE. V dropped 4 bases and J dropped 3 bases, with 13 bases sitting between them. CDR3 bases: TGTGCCAGCAGCATGGGTGCAGGGAAAGAGACCCAGTACTTC. It is translated as CASSMGAGKETQYF.

This chain joins TRBV5-1 and TRBJ1-3; no reliable D call. In germline, CDR1 is SGHRS, CDR2 YFSETQ. This CDR3 is 17 amino acids long. With 0 bases removed from V and 0 bases from J, the gap between germline ends came to 13 bases. The CDR3 DNA reads as TGCGCCAGCAGCTTGGCCTCGGATCTTCTCTCTGGAAACACCATATATTTT. It codes for CASSLASDLLSGNTIYF.

V gene TRBV5-1 combines with J gene TRBJ2-1; the match to TRBD2 covers 9 bases. The CDR3 totals 14 residues. Germline V gives CDR1 SGHRS, CDR2 YFSETQ. V dropped 7 bases and J dropped 9; count of bases not matched to a gene: 11. In DNA, the CDR3 is TGCGCCAGCGCGGGCGGGGGGGCGTCGGGTGAGCAGTTCTTC. It codes for CASAGGGASGEQFF.

This clone was seen a handful of times. The V and J genes are TRBV7-9 and TRBJ1-5; weak D call: TRBD1 (5 bases). Germline CDR1 is SEHNR and CDR2 is FQNEAQ (reference sequence). V lost 7 bases, J lost 2 bases, and 9 bases lay in between. The CDR3 has 13 amino acids. In nucleotides, the CDR3 is TGTGCCAGCACCAGGGAGGGCAATCAGCCCCAGCATTTT. The encoded protein is CASTREGNQPQHF.

The chain combines TRBV6-5 with TRBJ2-2, with D possibly matching TRBD1 (5 bases). Trimming removed 5 bases at V and 5 bases at J, with 9 bases between. The CDR3 totals 13 residues. Germline lookup yields CDR1 MNHEY and CDR2 SVGAGI. The CDR3 region has the DNA TGTGCCAGCAGTGAAGGGGCAACCGGGGAGCTGTTTTTT. Translated: CASSEGATGELFF.

This clone appeared a few times. The rearrangement joins TRBV28 to TRBJ2-7; D call uncertain. Trimming left V 6 bases short and J 3 bases short, with 18 bases between. The germline gives CDR1 MDHEN, CDR2 SYDVKM. The CDR3 has 15 amino acids. The CDR3 protein is CASSKQRGPGYEQYF. DNA for the CDR3: TGTGCCAGCAGCAAACAGAGAGGTCCCGGCTACGAGCAGTACTTC.

The chain has TRBV19 and TRBJ1-1, with D tentatively TRBD1 (5 bases). V lost 3 bases, J lost 0 bases, and 8 bases lay in between. The CDR3 loop spans 14 amino acids. Germline assignment: CDR1 LNHDA and CDR2 SQIVND (reference sequence). This chain's CDR3 is CASSIRGVNTEAFF. CDR3 in DNA: TGTGCCAGTAGTATCAGAGGGGTGAACACTGAAGCTTTCTTT.

The chain is built from TRBV23-1 and TRBJ2-5; D is perhaps TRBD2 (7 bases). TRBV23-1 belongs to the ORF category, with a function that is uncertain. The CDR3 has 14 residues. Trimming took off 10 bases at V and 3 bases at J, with 18 bases between the two ends. CDR3 region: CATSRRGREETQYF. The CDR3 DNA is TGCGCCACCTCCCGGCGGGGGCGGGAAGAGACCCAGTACTTC.

This clone was seen only once. V and J are TRBV5-4 and TRBJ2-2; 12 bases are a match to TRBD1. There are 16 residues in the CDR3. CDR1 is SGHNT, CDR2 YYREEE, per germline (reference sequence). Germline trimming cut 1 base from V and 5 bases from J; bases unmatched to any gene: 3. DNA of the CDR3: TGTGCCAGCAGCTTGAGGGACAGGGGGCATACCGGGGAGCTGTTTTTT. Its protein is CASSLRDRGHTGELFF.

The rearrangement links TRBV4-1 to TRBJ1-2, with D uncertain. Per germline, CDR1 MGHRA and CDR2 YSYEKL. Between the trimmed V and J ends, which lost 0 bases and 4 bases, there was a span of 15 bases. The CDR3 is 16 amino acids. The CDR3 reads CASSQEIRQSGYGYTF. DNA of the CDR3: TGCGCCAGCAGCCAAGAAATTCGGCAGAGTGGCTATGGCTACACCTTC.

V is TRBV5-8 and J is TRBJ1-1; D unresolved. V lost 5 bases and J lost 1, with 9 bases in between. This CDR3 spans 13 amino acids. In germline, CDR1 is SGHTS, CDR2 YDEGEE. This chain's CDR3 is CASRQRANTEAFF. CDR3 bases: TGTGCCAGCAGGCAGCGGGCGAACACTGAAGCTTTCTTT.

The gene calls are TRBV5-1 and TRBJ2-4, with a weak D call TRBD1 (5 bases). Between the trimmed V and J ends, which lost 3 bases and 7 bases, there was a span of 11 bases. Germline values: CDR1 SGHRS, CDR2 YFSETQ. This CDR3 has 13 amino acids. CDR3 nucleotide sequence: TGCGCCAGCAGCTCTGACCAGGGCAACATTCAGTACTTC. Protein product: CASSSDQGNIQYF.

This clone was observed a single time. This chain links TRBV5-1 with TRBJ2-7, with D unclear. Germline assignment: CDR1 SGHRS and CDR2 YFSETQ. V lost 0 bases to trimming and J lost 6 bases, with 7 bases between them. The CDR3 covers 12 residues. The CDR3 sequence: CASSLEGLEQYF. The CDR3 bases are TGCGCCAGCAGCTTGGAAGGCCTCGAGCAGTACTTC.

The chain joins TRBV6-5 to TRBJ2-7; tentative D call: TRBD1 (6 bases). There are 12 residues in the CDR3. Trimming left V 11 bases short and J 0 bases short, with 11 bases between. CDR1 is MNHEY and CDR2 is SVGAGI in the germline V gene. CDR3 coding DNA: TGTGCCTTACACAGGGACTCCTACGAGCAGTACTTC. It yields the protein CALHRDSYEQYF.

This chain joins TRBV19 and TRBJ2-5; TRBD1 or TRBD2 may be the D gene (5 bases each). Germline V gene lookup returns CDR1 LNHDA and CDR2 SQIVND (reference sequence). With 5 bases removed from V and 4 bases from J, the gap between germline ends came to 5 bases. The CDR3 loop spans 11 amino acids. CDR3 sequence (DNA): TGTGCCAGTAGTGGGGGAGAGACCCAGTACTTC. Translated: CASSGGETQYF. The entire variable domain, with the rest obtained from reference TRBV19 and TRBJ2-5, is as follows: DGGITQSPKYLFRKEGQNVTLSCEQNLNHDAMYWYRQDPGQGLRLIYYSQIVNDFQKGDIAEGYSVSREKKESFPLTVTSAQKNPTAFYLCASSGGETQYFGPGTRLLVL.

The CDR3, as DNA: TGCGCCAGCAGCCCCGGACAGGGTGGTAGCGATTTAGAGACCCAGTACTTC. It translates to CASSPGQGGSDLETQYF. V usage is TRBV5-1 and J usage is TRBJ2-5, with 8 bases identical to TRBD1. CDR1 is SGHRS and CDR2 is YFSETQ in the germline V gene. The CDR3 extends over 17 amino acids. V gave up 4 bases and J gave up 4 bases; unmatched junction bases: 15. Full variable domain (remainder filled in from reference TRBV5-1 and TRBJ2-5): KAGVTQTPRYLIKTRGQQVTLSCSPISGHRSVSWYQQTPGQGLQFLFEYFSETQRNKGNFPGRFSGRQFSNSRSEMNVSTLELGDSALYLCASSPGQGGSDLETQYFGPGTRLLVL.

The chain is built from TRBV10-1 and TRBJ2-2; D call uncertain. From germline, CDR1 is WNHNN and CDR2 SYGVQD (reference sequence). CDR3 length equals 12 residues. V was pared by 8 bases and J by 4 bases, with 8 bases between. CDR3 coding DNA: TGCGCCAGCGGAAGGGCCACCGGGGAGCTGTTTTTT. Its protein is CASGRATGELFF.

This rearrangement joins TRBV4-2 to TRBJ1-2, with 8 bases identical to TRBD1. CDR1 is LGHNA, CDR2 YNFKEQ, per germline. There are 13 residues in the CDR3. V was pared by 9 bases and J by 3 bases, with 6 bases of the junction left unmatched. The CDR3 region has the DNA TGTGCCAGTACAGGGGGGGCGTACTATGGCTACACCTTC. Amino acids: CASTGGAYYGYTF.

V gene TRBV5-6 combines with J gene TRBJ1-1; unclear D gene. Germline V gene sequence: CDR1 SGHDT, CDR2 YYEEEE. The CDR3 spans 16 residues. V was cut by 4 bases and J by 0 bases, with 16 bases left in between. CDR3: CASSPPRRNMNTEAFF. The CDR3 DNA is TGTGCCAGCAGCCCCCCCAGGAGAAATATGAACACTGAAGCTTTCTTT. The full variable domain, its missing parts supplied by reference TRBV5-6 and TRBJ1-1, is DAGVTQSPTHLIKTRGQQVTLRCSPKSGHDTVSWYQQALGQGPQFIFQYYEEEERQRGNFPDRFSGHQFPNYSSELNVNALLLGDSALYLCASSPPRRNMNTEAFFGQGTRLTVV.

The V call is TRBV13, the J call TRBJ2-2; no definite D call. Germline V lookup: CDR1 PRHDT, CDR2 FYEKMQ (reference sequence). V lost 7 bases, J lost 1 base, and 7 bases lay in between. CDR3 length: 13 amino acids. The CDR3 coding sequence is TGTGCCAGCAACAAGGAGAACACCGGGGAGCTGTTTTTT. This codes for CASNKENTGELFF. Full variable domain (remainder filled in from reference TRBV13 and TRBJ2-2): AAGVIQSPRHLIKEKRETATLKCYPIPRHDTVYWYQQGPGQDPQFLISFYEKMQSDKGSIPDRFSAQQFSDYHSELNMSSLELGDSALYFCASNKENTGELFFGEGSRLTVL.

The chain couples TRBV7-9 to TRBJ2-3; the D is unclear. Germline V lookup: CDR1 SEHNR, CDR2 FQNEAQ (reference sequence). Trimming cost V 4 bases and J 7 bases, with 9 bases left between them. This CDR3 is built from 12 residues. CDR3 residues: CASSSRTNTQYF. In DNA, the CDR3 is TGTGCCAGCAGCTCCAGGACGAATACGCAGTATTTT.

The J gene is TRBJ2-2, the V gene TRBV29-1, with TRBD1 matching over 7 bases. V shed 2 bases, J shed 4 bases, and the junction held 1 base outside the gene matches. Germline lookup yields CDR1 SQVTM and CDR2 ANQGSEA. The CDR3 length is 13 residues. The CDR3 DNA reads TGCAGCGTTGAAAACAGGGGCACCGGGGAGCTGTTTTTT. Translating gives CSVENRGTGELFF.

The table lists this clone with a few counts. V gene TRBV4-1 combines with J gene TRBJ1-2; no definite D call. Trimming took 1 base from V and 4 from J, leaving 13 bases between them. In germline, CDR1 is MGHRA, CDR2 YSYEKL. CDR3 length: 15 amino acids. The CDR3 is CASSQGRGFAYGYTF. For the CDR3, the DNA is TGCGCCAGCAGCCAAGGTAGAGGGTTTGCCTATGGCTACACCTTC.

The V call is TRBV14, the J call TRBJ1-2, with D uncertain. Germline V gene sequence: CDR1 SGHDN, CDR2 FVKESK. The V end was cut by 1 base, the J end by 6 bases, with 18 bases between. The CDR3 is made up of 16 amino acids. CDR3 protein: CASSQAGSPSGHGYTF. The CDR3, as DNA: TGTGCCAGCAGCCAAGCCGGGAGCCCGTCCGGTCATGGCTACACCTTC.

CDR3 in amino acids: CASTFNGGTGELFF. Here the CDR3 DNA reads TGTGCCAGCACTTTTAACGGGGGAACCGGGGAGCTGTTTTTT. This chain uses TRBV6-5 with TRBJ2-2, with D possibly matching TRBD2 (6 bases). Germline V gene sequence: CDR1 MNHEY, CDR2 SVGAGI. This CDR3 is built from 14 residues. Trimming shortened V by 7 bases and J by 5 bases, and 14 bases separated the two germline ends.